The T cell receptor (beta chain) described here comes from a study of T cells in women clearing cervical HPV infection. Repertoires were generated with immunoSEQ multiplex PCR, while TCRdb's copy carries only in-frame clones and drops some. The sample holds 25,000 to 35,000 clones. Cervical HPV DNA detected by MY09/MY11 PCR, typed by dot-blot. Trimming left V 0 bases short and J 7 bases short, with 3 bases between. Germline loops: CDR1 SGHAT, CDR2 FQNNGV. The CDR3 length is 12 residues. For this clone: The DNA ends 3 residues before the CDR3 does, and the rest of the CDR3 is filled in from the germline J gene.

This chain joins TRBV11-2 and TRBJ2-2; no clear D. Material: blood buffy coat. The sequence came from a woman aged 18-70 years with a cervical HPV16 infection that either progressed to CIN3+ or cleared (not recorded which). CDR3 in amino acids: CASSLEGGELFF. CDR3 DNA, as far as it was read: TGTGCCAGCAGCTTAGAAGGCGGGGAG.